This entry lists 27 T cell receptor beta chains sequenced from one sample in a study of beta chain features in type 1 diabetes. As every portion of the isolated RNA was reverse transcribed, the sequencing read expressed TCRB transcripts. Using immunoSEQ multiplex PCR, the repertoire was profiled, and TCRdb retains in-frame clones only, with some absent. The sample lists hundreds of thousands of clones, around 16% occurring once. The sequenced sample consisted of naive CD4+ T cells from blood. The receptors here all came from a man aged 18 to 30 in good health.

The sample holds a few counts of this clone. At one boundary the junction diverges from the germline segment, which might be a read error. V usage is TRBV7-2 and J usage is TRBJ2-3; 8 bases map to TRBD1. The CDR3 has 12 amino acids. Germline V CDR1 and CDR2: SGHTA, FQGNSA. DNA of the CDR3: TGTGCCAGCAGCTTAACAGTGACAGGGGTATCTTTT. This translates into CASSLTVTGVSF.

This clone turned up a few times. In DNA form, the CDR3 reads TGTGCCAGTAGAACGATCCCGACACCCCTCCACTTT. Translated, it gives CASRTIPTPLHF. The chain combines TRBV19 with TRBJ1-6; D is unresolved. The CDR3 has 12 amino acids. The germline V gene has CDR1 LNHDA and CDR2 SQIVND (reference sequence). Trimming removed 6 bases from V and 11 bases from J, with 11 bases in between.

This clone was counted a single time. This chain links TRBV6-5 with TRBJ2-5, with D perhaps assigned TRBD1 or TRBD2 (6 bases each). Germline V gene sequence: CDR1 MNHEY, CDR2 SVGAGI. V was pared by 5 bases and J by 5 bases, with 12 bases between. This CDR3 contains 13 residues. This chain's CDR3 is CASSTGGRETQYF. The CDR3 coding sequence is TGTGCCAGCAGTACTGGGGGGCGCGAGACCCAGTACTTC.

For the CDR3, the DNA is TGTGCCAGCAGTTCCGCTCGACAGTTTAGGCAGCCCCAGCATTTT. Translated, it gives CASSSARQFRQPQHF. This rearrangement joins TRBV6-6 to TRBJ1-5; D perhaps matches TRBD1 (5 bases). There are 15 residues in the CDR3. V was shortened by 4 bases and J by 7 bases, with 17 bases between the two germline ends. Germline CDR1 reads MNHNY; CDR2 reads SVGAGI (reference sequence).

The CDR3 DNA reads TGTGCCAGCTCCCGGAAGGATGATCAGCCCCAGCATTTT. This encodes CASSRKDDQPQHF. The chain carries TRBV18 and TRBJ1-5; D gene uncertain. The germline gives CDR1 KGHSH, CDR2 LQKENI. V was trimmed by 6 bases and J by 5 bases, leaving 11 bases between them. The CDR3 is 13 residues long.

This clone has a count of ten or more. This chain links TRBV25-1 with TRBJ1-6, with 9 positions matching TRBD1. CDR1 and CDR2 from the germline V gene are MGHDK and SYGVNS. Unmatched junction bases numbered 9, after V lost 6 bases and J lost 6 bases. The CDR3 covers 16 residues. The CDR3: CASSVTGTGFNSPLHF. The CDR3 DNA reads as TGTGCCAGCAGCGTTACCGGGACAGGGTTTAATTCACCCCTCCACTTT.

For the CDR3, the DNA is TGTGCCAGCAGTGGGACGGGGAAGCCCTACGAGCAGTACTTC. Its translation: CASSGTGKPYEQYF. This sequence joins TRBV25-1 and TRBJ2-5; perhaps TRBD2 as D (5 bases). The J call may be faulty, since TRBJ2-7 better matches the DNA end. CDR3 length: 14 amino acids. CDR1 and CDR2 from the germline V gene are MGHDK and SYGVNS.

The rearrangement uses TRBV9 and TRBJ2-7; D is uncertain. The CDR3 consists of 17 residues. With 3 bases removed from V and 0 bases from J, the gap between germline ends came to 19 bases. Germline V gives CDR1 SGDLS, CDR2 YYNGEE. The CDR3 DNA reads TGTGCCAGCAGCGGAGGCCCCACACCCCTCCTCTCCTACGAGCAGTACTTC. Amino acids: CASSGGPTPLLSYEQYF.

The rearrangement links TRBV10-3 to TRBJ1-2; 10 nucleotides line up with TRBD1. The trim removed 6 bases at V and 4 bases at J, leaving 5 bases unmatched. The CDR3 spans 14 residues. Germline V gene sequence: CDR1 ENHRY, CDR2 SYGVKD. Here the CDR3 DNA reads TGTGCCATCAGGGGGGACAGGGGTGCCTATGGCTACACCTTC. This encodes CAIRGDRGAYGYTF.

The chain employs TRBV11-2 and TRBJ2-1; D ambiguous. The V end was cut by 1 base, the J end by 5 bases, with 6 bases between. Germline V gives CDR1 SGHAT, CDR2 FQNNGV. CDR3 length: 13 amino acids. CDR3 nucleotide sequence: TGTGCCAGCAGCTTAGTGTCTAACAATGAGCAGTTCTTC. Amino acids: CASSLVSNNEQFF. Full variable domain (remainder filled in from reference TRBV11-2 and TRBJ2-1): EAGVAQSPRYKIIEKRQSVAFWCNPISGHATLYWYQQILGQGPKLLIQFQNNGVVDDSQLPKDRFSAERLKGVDSTLKIQPAKLEDSAVYLCASSLVSNNEQFFGPGTRLTVL.

Comment on this clone: The same CDR3 is also encoded by other DNA sequences in this sample. The chain employs TRBV10-3 and TRBJ2-7; D gene uncertain. The V gene's germline CDR1 is ENHRY and CDR2 SYGVKD. This CDR3 has 11 amino acids. Trimming cost V 3 bases and J 3 bases, with 3 bases left between them. CDR3 sequence (DNA): TGTGCCATCAGTGATTTCTACGAGCAGTACTTC. The encoded protein is CAISDFYEQYF.

CDR3 protein: CASSLVKGYEQYF. The CDR3 coding sequence is TGTGCCAGCAGTTTAGTCAAGGGTTACGAGCAGTACTTC. The chain joins TRBV27 to TRBJ2-7; D call uncertain. The CDR3 runs 13 residues. Germline values: CDR1 MNHEY, CDR2 SMNVEV (reference sequence). Trimming pared 2 bases from V and 4 bases from J, leaving 9 bases between.

This clone turned up a few times. The V call is TRBV9, the J call TRBJ2-2; TRBD2 matches at 9 bases. The junction had 8 bases not matched to a gene; V was cut back by 0 bases and J by 2 bases. CDR3 length equals 18 residues. The germline V gene encodes CDR1 SGDLS and CDR2 YYNGEE. CDR3: CASSVESGGPVNTGELFF. CDR3 DNA: TGTGCCAGCAGCGTAGAAAGCGGGGGGCCGGTTAACACCGGGGAGCTGTTTTTT.

Only a few counts were recorded for this clone. The J gene is TRBJ2-2, the V gene TRBV28; 10 bases fit TRBD2. Germline CDR1 is MDHEN and CDR2 is SYDVKM. The ends lost 5 bases at V and 5 bases at J; junction bases unmatched: 8. The CDR3 covers 16 residues. CDR3 DNA: TGTGCCAGCAGTCAGTCGGGACTAGCGATAACCGGGGAGCTGTTTTTT. Its protein is CASSQSGLAITGELFF.

The CDR3 loop is CASSQTGNQPQHF. The CDR3, as DNA: TGTGCCAGCAGTCAGACAGGGAATCAGCCCCAGCATTTT. J is TRBJ1-5 and V is TRBV6-5, with TRBD1 matching 7 bases. CDR3 length: 13 amino acids. Germline V gives CDR1 MNHEY, CDR2 SVGAGI. The ends lost 5 bases at V and 4 bases at J; junction bases unmatched: 2.

This clone showed up just a few times. The rearrangement uses TRBV27 and TRBJ2-3; 9 positions agree with TRBD1. The CDR3 contains 13 residues. J lost 4 bases, V lost 5 bases, and 1 base had no gene match. Germline CDR1 and CDR2: MNHEY and SMNVEV (reference sequence). In DNA, the CDR3 is TGTGCCAGCAGTCGACAGGGGGCAGATACGCAGTATTTT. As protein: CASSRQGADTQYF.

The chain has TRBV7-8 and TRBJ2-7; D possibly corresponds to TRBD2 (6 bases). The CDR3 is 12 amino acids. Trimming shortened V by 11 bases and J by 3 bases, and 14 bases separated the two germline ends. CDR1 SGHVS and CDR2 FQNEAQ come from the germline V gene. The CDR3 reads CAAGPSFYEQYF. As DNA, the CDR3 is TGTGCCGCGGGGCCGTCCTTCTACGAGCAGTACTTC.

This clone was observed a few times. The V gene is TRBV18, the J gene TRBJ2-5; 7 positions match TRBD1. The junction had 6 bases not matched to a gene; V was cut back by 6 bases and J by 2 bases. The CDR3 is 14 amino acids. CDR1 is KGHSH and CDR2 is LQKENI in the germline V gene. CDR3 in DNA: TGTGCCAGCTCGGAGAGGACAGGTCAAGAGACCCAGTACTTC. Translation: CASSERTGQETQYF.

This chain links TRBV29-1 with TRBJ1-2, with D tentatively TRBD1 (5 bases). Per the germline V gene, CDR1 is SQVTM and CDR2 is ANQGSEA. This CDR3 is built from 12 residues. V lost 4 bases and J lost 7, with 13 bases in between. The CDR3 DNA is TGCAGCGTTGCCTCAGGGTTCTCTGGCTACACCTTC. This encodes CSVASGFSGYTF.

This clone was observed a few times. The chain uses TRBV29-1 and TRBJ2-1; TRBD1 aligns across 7 bases. V trimming: 2 bases; J trimming: 6 bases; junction bases outside the gene matches: 10. This CDR3 comprises 15 residues. The germline CDR1 and CDR2 sequences are SQVTM and ANQGSEA. Here the CDR3 DNA reads TGCAGCGTTGAAAGGGTACAGGGGATTGGCAATGAGCAGTTCTTC. Protein product: CSVERVQGIGNEQFF.

This clone turned up a few times. The V call is TRBV28, the J call TRBJ1-2; D possibly corresponds to TRBD1 (6 bases). CDR3 size: 12 residues. The V and J ends lost 6 bases and 4 bases respectively, with 9 bases between them. From germline, CDR1 is MDHEN and CDR2 SYDVKM. The CDR3 loop reads CASSIRGYGYTF. DNA of the CDR3: TGTGCCAGCAGCATCAGGGGCTATGGCTACACCTTC.

The chain joins TRBV19 to TRBJ1-5; 9 bases match TRBD1. Germline-derived CDR1 and CDR2 are LNHDA and SQIVND (reference sequence). CDR3 length: 16 residues. J gave up 3 bases and V 6 bases, and 9 bases lay outside the gene matches. The CDR3 bases are TGTGCCAGTAGCCAACCGGGACAGGGCCTCAATCAGCCCCAGCATTTT. As protein: CASSQPGQGLNQPQHF.

The chain recombines TRBV4-2 with TRBJ2-7, with TRBD1 matching over 7 bases. The CDR3 totals 15 residues. V lost 0 bases to trimming and J lost 1 base; unmatched junction nucleotides: 3. CDR1 is LGHNA and CDR2 is YNFKEQ in the germline V gene. In nucleotides, the CDR3 is TGTGCCAGCAGCCAAGAAGAGACAGGGTCCTACGAGCAGTACTTC. It encodes CASSQEETGSYEQYF.

This chain joins TRBV9 and TRBJ2-1, with a possible D match to TRBD1 (5 bases). The CDR3 totals 16 residues. V dropped 2 bases and J dropped 0 bases, with 12 bases sitting between them. CDR1 SGDLS and CDR2 YYNGEE come from the germline V gene. The CDR3 region is CASSVARGGSYNEQFF. For the CDR3, the DNA is TGTGCCAGCAGCGTCGCTAGGGGCGGCTCCTACAATGAGCAGTTCTTC.

This clone was seen a few times. The rearrangement uses TRBV7-2 and TRBJ2-7; TRBD2 is a possible D gene (5 bases). V lost 1 base to trimming and J lost 3 bases, with 13 bases between them. In germline, CDR1 is SGHTA, CDR2 FQGNSA. The CDR3 length is 15 residues. The CDR3 bases are TGTGCCAGCAGCTTAGGACTTCTAGCTGTCTACGAGCAGTACTTC. It translates to CASSLGLLAVYEQYF.

The gene calls are TRBV2 and TRBJ1-2, with 7 bases identical to TRBD1. J gave up 8 bases and V 9 bases, and 6 bases lay outside the gene matches. The germline V gene has CDR1 SNHLY and CDR2 FYNNEI. The CDR3 is 11 amino acids. The CDR3 coding sequence is TGTGCCAGTCGACAGGGTCGGGGCTACACCTTC. This encodes CASRQGRGYTF.

J is TRBJ2-1 and V is TRBV7-2; a possible D gene is TRBD1 (5 bases). This CDR3 is built from 12 residues. V lost 5 bases and J lost 9, with 11 bases in between. The germline gives CDR1 SGHTA, CDR2 FQGNSA. DNA for the CDR3: TGTGCCAGCAGCCTTACCAGGGTTGAGCAGTTCTTC. It translates to CASSLTRVEQFF.